One and the same sample provided the 20 T cell receptor beta chains below, sequenced in a study of neoadjuvant anti-PD-1 for oral cavity cancer. Sequenced by immunoSEQ multiplex PCR; TCRdb stores in-frame clones only, minus some. The table lists about 16,000 clones, roughly 70% of them singletons. The sample in question was PBMCs, obtained before nivolumab (anti-PD-1) treatment. These receptors originate from a person between 40 and 80 years old with oral cavity squamous cell carcinoma.

The gene calls are TRBV28 and TRBJ2-7; TRBD2 matches at 16 bases. Trimming took 3 bases from V and 2 from J; bases not matched to a gene: 19. CDR1 is MDHEN and CDR2 is SYDVKM in the germline V gene. The CDR3 is 22 amino acids. CDR3: CASSFPARDWGLAGGIPYEQYF. The CDR3 DNA reads TGTGCCAGCAGTTTCCCCGCTAGGGACTGGGGACTAGCGGGAGGGATCCCCTACGAGCAGTACTTC.

V and J are TRBV19 and TRBJ2-3, with D possibly matching TRBD2 (5 bases). V was pared by 1 base and J by 5 bases, with 16 bases between. CDR1 LNHDA and CDR2 SQIVND come from the germline V gene (reference sequence). This CDR3 region has 16 residues. CDR3 protein: CASSIVHSVAGDTQYF. The CDR3 DNA sequence: TGTGCCAGTAGTATAGTCCACTCGGTGGCGGGAGATACGCAGTATTTT.

The chain has TRBV11-1 and TRBJ2-1; tentatively, D is TRBD1 (6 bases). CDR1 is SGHAT, CDR2 FQDESV, per germline (reference sequence). Trimming pared 1 base from V and 6 bases from J, leaving 10 bases between. CDR3 size: 14 residues. CDR3 nucleotides: TGTGCCAGCAGCTTAGTTCCAGGGGTCAATGAGCAGTTCTTC. This sequence encodes CASSLVPGVNEQFF. The whole variable domain, remainder taken from reference TRBV11-1 and TRBJ2-1, is EAEVAQSPRYKITEKSQAVAFWCDPISGHATLYWYRQILGQGPELLVQFQDESVVDDSQLPKDRFSAERLKGVDSTLKIQPAELGDSAMYLCASSLVPGVNEQFFGPGTRLTVL.

The chain joins TRBV7-9 to TRBJ1-1, with unresolved D. The germline CDR1 and CDR2 sequences are SEHNR and FQNEAQ (reference sequence). Trimming left V 2 bases short and J 0 bases short, with 7 bases between. The CDR3 runs to 14 residues. The CDR3 sequence is CASSLSRLNTEAFF. In DNA, the CDR3 is TGTGCCAGCAGCTTAAGCAGGTTGAACACTGAAGCTTTCTTT.

CDR3 bases: TGCGCCAGCAGTGAGTCTTCACTGGAGCAGTTCTTC. Its protein product is CASSESSLEQFF. The chain uses TRBV10-2 and TRBJ2-1; no reliable D call. The germline CDR1 and CDR2 sequences are WSHSY and SAAADI. The CDR3 totals 12 residues. The V end lost 0 bases, the J end lost 10 bases, and 7 bases lay between the germline ends.

This chain links TRBV11-2 with TRBJ2-1; unclear D gene. Germline V gene sequence: CDR1 SGHAT, CDR2 FQNNGV. The CDR3 totals 11 residues. V was shortened by 3 bases and J by 9 bases, with 6 bases between the two germline ends. CDR3 DNA sequence: TGTGCCAGCAGCTTCGTGGGTGAGCAGTTCTTC. Its translation is CASSFVGEQFF.

The V gene is TRBV21-1, the J gene TRBJ2-1; the table calls TRBD2, which could not be checked here. TRBV21-1 is tagged as a pseudogene. The CDR3 covers 19 residues. The CDR3 nucleotides read TGTGCCAGCAGCAAAGCCCCCCGGACTAGCGGGGGGGGGTACAATGAGCAGTTCTTC. Its protein is CASSKAPRTSGGGYNEQFF.

The chain uses TRBV11-3 and TRBJ2-5; 9 bases match TRBD2. The length of the CDR3 is 15 residues. The V gene end was trimmed by 3 bases and the J gene end by 5 bases; junction bases not matched to a gene: 7. CDR1 is SGHNT, CDR2 YENEEA, per germline. The CDR3 is CASSLGAGGRETQYF. CDR3 coding DNA: TGTGCCAGCAGCTTGGGGGCGGGGGGGCGCGAGACCCAGTACTTC.

This chain joins TRBV11-3 and TRBJ2-1, with TRBD2 matching over 7 bases. CDR1 and CDR2 from the germline V gene are SGHNT and YENEEA. The CDR3 loop spans 12 amino acids. After removal of 8 bases from V and 7 bases from J, the junction contained 5 bases not matched to a gene. The CDR3 loop reads CASGRAGNEQFF. In nucleotides, the CDR3 is TGTGCCAGCGGGAGGGCCGGGAATGAGCAGTTCTTC. The full variable domain, with the rest looked up from reference TRBV11-3 and TRBJ2-1, is EAGVVQSPRYKIIEKKQPVAFWCNPISGHNTLYWYLQNLGQGPELLIRYENEEAVDDSQLPKDRFSAERLKGVDSTLKIQPAELGDSAVYLCASGRAGNEQFFGPGTRLTVL.

The rearrangement uses TRBV5-6 and TRBJ2-7, with 10 bases lining up with TRBD1. CDR3 length equals 15 residues. The germline gives CDR1 SGHDT, CDR2 YYEEEE. Losses at the gene ends were 1 base for V and 5 bases for J; bases not matched to a gene: 6. The CDR3 nucleotides are TGTGCCAGCAGCTTGTTCGACAGGGGGCGGGACGAGCAGTACTTC. Its translation is CASSLFDRGRDEQYF.

This chain links TRBV30 with TRBJ2-6; 13 nucleotides line up with TRBD2. Trimming removed 5 bases from V and 2 bases from J; junction bases left unmatched: 0. This CDR3 region has 15 residues. Germline V lookup: CDR1 GTSNPN, CDR2 SVGIG (reference sequence). CDR3 residues: CAWGLAGAGANVLTF. As DNA, the CDR3 is TGTGCCTGGGGACTAGCGGGAGCTGGGGCCAACGTCCTGACTTTC.

The chain couples TRBV7-9 to TRBJ2-2; 8 bases match TRBD2. Per the germline V gene, CDR1 is SEHNR and CDR2 is FQNEAQ (reference sequence). The CDR3 runs 15 residues. Unmatched junction bases numbered 7, after V lost 3 bases and J lost 7 bases. The DNA of the CDR3 is TGTGCCAGCAGCTTCGCGGGGGGCGCTAGCGGGGAGCTGTTTTTT. This codes for CASSFAGGASGELFF.

This chain joins TRBV5-4 and TRBJ2-2; 7 bases match TRBD2. The germline V gene has CDR1 SGHNT and CDR2 YYREEE (reference sequence). The CDR3 contains 18 residues. V lost 3 bases and J lost 5; bases outside the gene matches: 16. As DNA, the CDR3 is TGTGCCAGCAGCTCCGGGTCACCGGCGGGAGTGGGGACCGGGGAGCTGTTTTTT. This gives the protein CASSSGSPAGVGTGELFF.

In its sample, this clone was seen once. This chain links TRBV7-8 with TRBJ2-1; 7 positions match TRBD2. The trim removed 1 base at V and 2 bases at J, leaving 5 bases unmatched. This CDR3 is built from 16 residues. The germline CDR1 and CDR2 sequences are SGHVS and FQNEAQ. The DNA for the CDR3 is TGTGCCAGCAGCTTAGAGCGGGATCCAGCCTACAATGAGCAGTTCTTC. Protein sequence: CASSLERDPAYNEQFF.

The chain employs TRBV2 and TRBJ1-5; D call uncertain. V lost 9 bases to trimming and J lost 5 bases, with 14 bases between them. The CDR3 extends over 13 amino acids. Germline CDR1 reads SNHLY; CDR2 reads FYNNEI. In nucleotides, the CDR3 is TGTGCCAGTCGCATAGGGTTATATCAGCCCCAGCATTTT. Protein: CASRIGLYQPQHF.

The chain has TRBV6-1 and TRBJ2-5; no clear D. Gene TRBJ2-7 matches the end of the DNA better, so the J call may be wrong. CDR1 and CDR2 (germline): MNHNS, SASEGT. This CDR3 has 12 amino acids. CDR3 region: CASRGLTYEQYF. CDR3 sequence (DNA): TGTGCCAGCAGGGGCCTCACCTACGAGCAGTACTTC.

The J gene is TRBJ1-2, the V gene TRBV2; TRBD1 matches at 7 bases. Germline lookup yields CDR1 SNHLY and CDR2 FYNNEI. The CDR3 is 15 amino acids. V dropped 4 bases and J dropped 3; count of bases not matched to a gene: 8. The CDR3 DNA reads as TGTGCCAGCAGTGGGCTTAGGGGGCGCGACTATGGCTACACCTTC. Amino acid sequence: CASSGLRGRDYGYTF. Full variable domain (rest looked up from reference TRBV2 and TRBJ1-2): EPEVTQTPSHQVTQMGQEVILRCVPISNHLYFYWYRQILGQKVEFLVSFYNNEISEKSEIFDDQFSVERPDGSNFTLKIRSTKLEDSAMYFCASSGLRGRDYGYTFGSGTRLTVV.

The chain combines TRBV4-2 with TRBJ2-1; D may be TRBD2 (5 bases). The CDR3 consists of 15 residues. From germline, CDR1 is LGHNA and CDR2 YNFKEQ. V lost 0 bases and J lost 4, with 10 bases in between. The CDR3 DNA is TGTGCCAGCAGCCAAGAACGGAGCGGTTACAATGAGCAGTTCTTC. This codes for CASSQERSGYNEQFF.

This clone has a handful of counts. This rearrangement joins TRBV19 to TRBJ1-2; 10 nucleotides agree with TRBD1. Germline CDR1 reads LNHDA; CDR2 reads SQIVND (reference sequence). V lost 6 bases and J lost 8; bases outside the gene matches: 9. CDR3 length: 14 residues. The DNA for the CDR3 is TGTGCCAGTAGCCGTCAGACAGGGGGCGCCGGCTACACCTTC. It translates to CASSRQTGGAGYTF. Full variable domain (outside the CDR3, taken from reference TRBV19 and TRBJ1-2): DGGITQSPKYLFRKEGQNVTLSCEQNLNHDAMYWYRQDPGQGLRLIYYSQIVNDFQKGDIAEGYSVSREKKESFPLTVTSAQKNPTAFYLCASSRQTGGAGYTFGSGTRLTVV.

The rearrangement links TRBV5-1 to TRBJ2-1; 7 bases align to TRBD2. CDR3 length equals 15 residues. The germline V gene encodes CDR1 SGHRS and CDR2 YFSETQ. The V and J ends lost 2 bases and 0 bases, in that order; junction bases with no gene match: 2. CDR3 coding DNA: TGCGCCAGCAGCTTTCTAGCGGACTCCTACAATGAGCAGTTCTTC. Translation: CASSFLADSYNEQFF.